The 25 T cell receptor beta chains below come from one sample, sequenced in a study of OX40 agonist ivuxolimab in advanced cancers. The library was prepared using the immunoSEQ multiplex PCR assay. Not all clones reach the TCRdb copy of this immuneACCESS table, which keeps in-frame sequences only. Checked studies attribute under half of the gap to unresolved V genes and leave the rest unexplained. The sample table contains more than 50,000 clones; only one count was recorded for 86% of them. Less than 0.6% of the sample belongs to the ten largest clones. Material: CD4+ or CD8+ T cells sorted from blood, obtained in a trial of the OX40 agonist ivuxolimab. These receptors originate from an adult with an advanced solid tumor such as melanoma, head and neck, liver or kidney cancer.

The rearrangement links TRBV29-1 to TRBJ1-4; D perhaps matches TRBD1 (5 bases). The CDR3 has 16 amino acids. Germline lookup yields CDR1 SQVTM and CDR2 ANQGSEA. The germline V and J ends were trimmed by 6 bases and 4 bases, with 21 bases remaining between them. CDR3 nucleotides: TGCAGCGTGTATCTCAGGGAGGGGAGCCTTAATGAAAAACTGTTTTTT. Translated, it gives CSVYLREGSLNEKLFF.

The chain employs TRBV5-4 and TRBJ2-2; 8 bases agree with TRBD2. The germline V gene encodes CDR1 SGHNT and CDR2 YYREEE (reference sequence). V was pared by 4 bases and J by 6 bases, with 5 bases of the junction left unmatched. This CDR3 has 14 amino acids. CDR3 protein: CASSERTSPGELFF. In DNA, the CDR3 is TGTGCCAGCAGCGAACGGACTAGCCCCGGGGAGCTGTTTTTT.

The chain carries TRBV6-5 and TRBJ2-1, with a tentative D call TRBD2 (5 bases). Germline CDR1 reads MNHEY; CDR2 reads SVGAGI. Trimming took off 3 bases at V and 7 bases at J, with 13 bases between the two ends. The CDR3 contains 14 residues. The CDR3 protein is CASSYGQRGNEQFF. DNA for the CDR3: TGTGCCAGCAGTTATGGTCAACGCGGGAATGAGCAGTTCTTC.

The chain employs TRBV2 and TRBJ1-5, with 11 bases identical to TRBD1. The V and J ends lost 3 bases and 8 bases, in that order; junction bases with no gene match: 6. The CDR3 length is 15 residues. Germline V gene lookup returns CDR1 SNHLY and CDR2 FYNNEI. CDR3 bases: TGTGCCAGCAGTGAGCTAGGGACAGGGGGAGAGCCCCAGCATTTT. As protein: CASSELGTGGEPQHF.

This clone came up a few times. The genes are TRBV6-5 and TRBJ1-2; TRBD1 is a possible D gene (6 bases). The CDR3 sequence is 15 residues long. CDR1 and CDR2 (germline): MNHEY, SVGAGI. V dropped 6 bases and J dropped 4 bases, with 18 bases sitting between them. CDR3 DNA: TGTGCCAGCAGCCCGGGGGGGGCGCAGGGCTATGGCTACACCTTC. This encodes CASSPGGAQGYGYTF.

This clone was seen once. Other DNA sequences in the same sample also yield this CDR3. The V and J genes are TRBV28 and TRBJ1-1; 9 bases are a match to TRBD1. The CDR3 sequence is 15 residues long. The germline gives CDR1 MDHEN, CDR2 SYDVKM. V lost 6 bases and J lost 5; bases outside the gene matches: 10. The CDR3 loop reads CASSPHGQGRTEAFF. The CDR3 DNA reads TGTGCCAGCAGCCCACACGGACAGGGGAGAACTGAAGCTTTCTTT. Full variable domain (missing parts from reference TRBV28 and TRBJ1-1): DVKVTQSSRYLVKRTGEKVFLECVQDMDHENMFWYRQDPGLGLRLIYFSYDVKMKEKGDIPEGYSVSREKKERFSLILESASTNQTSMYLCASSPHGQGRTEAFFGQGTRLTVV.

This clone counts as medium-sized. The chain recombines TRBV5-1 with TRBJ2-1; perhaps TRBD1 as D (7 bases). V gave up 4 bases and J gave up 7 bases, with 24 bases separating them. The CDR3 spans 17 residues. The germline V gene encodes CDR1 SGHRS and CDR2 YFSETQ. CDR3 in amino acids: CASSGSEGAVWGNEQFF. The CDR3 bases are TGCGCCAGCAGCGGTTCGGAGGGGGCGGTGTGGGGAAATGAGCAGTTCTTC.

CDR3 in DNA: TGCGCCAGCAGCCAATTTGGGGCAGGGGATAACTATGGCTACACCTTC. This sequence encodes CASSQFGAGDNYGYTF. The chain has TRBV4-1 and TRBJ1-2; D might be TRBD1 (6 bases). Trimming pared 2 bases from V and 1 base from J, leaving 14 bases between. There are 16 residues in the CDR3. The germline gives CDR1 MGHRA, CDR2 YSYEKL.

The chain links TRBV6-5 to TRBJ2-1; D call uncertain. The germline V gene has CDR1 MNHEY and CDR2 SVGAGI. The CDR3 totals 16 residues. V shed 0 bases and J shed 8 bases, with 17 bases lying between them. CDR3 sequence (DNA): TGTGCCAGCAGTTACTCGAGTGCGCGGCCCTTGGATGAGCAGTTCTTC. It encodes CASSYSSARPLDEQFF.

This chain uses TRBV10-1 with TRBJ2-5; 8 bases are a match to TRBD1. TRBJ2-7 explains the end of the DNA better; the J call may be wrong. The CDR3 loop spans 15 amino acids. Germline V gene data show CDR1 as WNHNN and CDR2 as SYGVQD (reference sequence). The CDR3 sequence: CASSPRTGTGYEQYF. The CDR3 region has the DNA TGCGCCAGCAGTCCTAGGACAGGGACGGGTTACGAGCAGTACTTC.

V is TRBV5-1 and J is TRBJ1-4, with 9 positions matching TRBD1. CDR1 SGHRS and CDR2 YFSETQ come from the germline V gene. The CDR3 extends over 16 amino acids. After removal of 4 bases from V and 7 bases from J, the junction contained 11 bases not matched to a gene. CDR3 DNA sequence: TGCGCCAGCAGCACCTCCGCTGGACAGGGGAGTGAAAAACTGTTTTTT. This gives the protein CASSTSAGQGSEKLFF.

The rearrangement uses TRBV18 and TRBJ2-5; a weak D match, TRBD1 (6 bases). CDR3 length: 14 residues. CDR1 and CDR2 from the germline V gene are KGHSH and LQKENI. V gave up 4 bases and J gave up 5 bases, with 14 bases separating them. For the CDR3, the DNA is TGTGCCAGCTCACAGTTACAGGGCACCGAGACCCAGTACTTC. It translates to CASSQLQGTETQYF. Combining the CDR3 with reference TRBV18 and TRBJ2-5 gives the whole variable domain NAGVMQNPRHLVRRRGQEARLRCSPMKGHSHVYWYRQLPEEGLKFMVYLQKENIIDESGMPKERFSAEFPKEGPSILRIQQVVRGDSAAYFCASSQLQGTETQYFGPGTRLLVL.

The gene calls are TRBV5-4 and TRBJ1-1; the match to TRBD1 covers 8 bases. Germline lookup yields CDR1 SGHNT and CDR2 YYREEE (reference sequence). The CDR3 sequence is 16 residues long. J was trimmed by 11 bases and V by 0 bases; bases with no gene match: 15. This CDR3 is CASSLAPGQANRGAFF. For the CDR3, the DNA is TGTGCCAGCAGCTTGGCCCCGGGACAGGCGAATCGTGGGGCTTTCTTT.

This chain uses TRBV28 with TRBJ2-7; a possible D gene is TRBD1 (6 bases). The CDR3 is 14 amino acids. Germline CDR1 reads MDHEN; CDR2 reads SYDVKM. Trimming took 5 bases from V and 2 from J, leaving 13 bases between them. Here the CDR3 reads CASSPLQGTYEQYF. CDR3 nucleotides: TGTGCCAGCAGTCCACTACAGGGAACCTACGAGCAGTACTTC.

This clone was seen only a few times. This sequence joins TRBV5-1 and TRBJ1-4; tentative D call: TRBD1 (5 bases). CDR3 size: 14 residues. The V gene's germline CDR1 is SGHRS and CDR2 YFSETQ. The V end lost 4 bases, the J end lost 5 bases, and 12 bases lay between the germline ends. DNA of the CDR3: TGCGCCAGCAGCGGGGCCCTCGGGAATGAAAAACTGTTTTTT. Translated, it gives CASSGALGNEKLFF.

This chain's CDR3 is CASEEAEHSPLHF. CDR3 in DNA: TGTGCCTCGGAGGAGGCTGAACATTCACCCCTCCACTTT. V usage is TRBV2 and J usage is TRBJ1-6; D remains ambiguous. The CDR3 spans 13 residues. Trimming stripped 11 bases from V and 8 bases from J, with 16 bases between. The germline V gene has CDR1 SNHLY and CDR2 FYNNEI. Drawing the rest from reference TRBV2 and TRBJ1-6, the complete variable domain is EPEVTQTPSHQVTQMGQEVILRCVPISNHLYFYWYRQILGQKVEFLVSFYNNEISEKSEIFDDQFSVERPDGSNFTLKIRSTKLEDSAMYFCASEEAEHSPLHFGNGTRLTVT.

J is TRBJ2-7 and V is TRBV4-1; 10 nucleotides align to TRBD2. In germline, CDR1 is MGHRA, CDR2 YSYEKL. CDR3 length equals 18 residues. The junction had 12 bases not matched to a gene; V was cut back by 2 bases and J by 2 bases. This CDR3 is CASSQLSGTSAYAYEQYF. Written as DNA, the CDR3 is TGCGCCAGCAGCCAACTGAGCGGGACTAGCGCCTACGCCTACGAGCAGTACTTC.

The chain combines TRBV5-4 with TRBJ2-1, with TRBD2 identical over 8 bases. This CDR3 region has 14 residues. V shed 2 bases and J 8 bases; nucleotides not matched to a gene: 6. The V gene's germline CDR1 is SGHNT and CDR2 YYREEE (reference sequence). The CDR3 protein is CASSFRGRIDEQFF. CDR3 coding DNA: TGTGCCAGCAGCTTCCGCGGGAGGATCGATGAGCAGTTCTTC.

The DNA for the CDR3 is TGTGCCAGCAGCTCCCGGGCTAAAGAGGAGACCCAGTACTTC. Translation: CASSSRAKEETQYF. This chain connects TRBV6-5 to TRBJ2-5; D remains unclear. This CDR3 has 14 residues. The germline gives CDR1 MNHEY, CDR2 SVGAGI. Deletions cut 6 bases from V and 5 bases from J, with 16 bases between.

V usage is TRBV7-8 and J usage is TRBJ1-6; 9 bases match TRBD1. Germline V gene sequence: CDR1 SGHVS, CDR2 FQNEAQ. This CDR3 has 16 residues. J gave up 7 bases and V 4 bases, and 8 bases lay outside the gene matches. The CDR3 region is CASSWGQGFRNSPLHF. The CDR3 nucleotides read TGTGCCAGCAGCTGGGGACAGGGATTTAGGAATTCACCCCTCCACTTT.

The CDR3 DNA sequence: TGTGCCATCAGTAAAGCCTCGGAGAGTCCGGGATCCTACGAGCAGTACTTC. Its protein is CAISKASESPGSYEQYF. V gene TRBV10-3 combines with J gene TRBJ2-7, with D maybe TRBD2 (5 bases). Germline-derived CDR1 and CDR2 are ENHRY and SYGVKD. V shed 5 bases and J shed 1 base, with 21 bases lying between them. The length of the CDR3 is 17 residues.

The gene calls are TRBV7-6 and TRBJ2-5; 12 nucleotides align to TRBD2. The CDR3 covers 16 residues. Germline V gene sequence: CDR1 SGHVS, CDR2 FNYEAQ. Germline trimming cut 5 bases from V and 5 bases from J; bases unmatched to any gene: 9. Here the CDR3 reads CASSLRLAGDQETQYF. As DNA, the CDR3 is TGTGCCAGCAGCCTCCGACTAGCGGGGGATCAGGAGACCCAGTACTTC.

The chain is built from TRBV14 and TRBJ2-7; possible D gene TRBD2, 6 bases. The length of the CDR3 is 17 residues. In germline, CDR1 is SGHDN, CDR2 FVKESK. V shed 1 base and J shed 3 bases, with 19 bases lying between them. The DNA for the CDR3 is TGTGCCAGCAGCCAAGTAGTGGGCGGGATTTATGGCTACGAGCAGTACTTC. This codes for CASSQVVGGIYGYEQYF.

The chain couples TRBV7-9 to TRBJ2-5; 8 nucleotides align to TRBD2. Matching the DNA end better, TRBJ2-7 makes the J call doubtful. This CDR3 is built from 14 residues. Germline CDR1 and CDR2: SEHNR and FQNEAQ (reference sequence). CDR3 DNA sequence: TGTGCCAGCAGCGCCGCCGGGACTAGGGACGAGCAGTACTTC. The encoded protein is CASSAAGTRDEQYF.

The genes are TRBV30 and TRBJ1-1, with D unclear. The germline CDR1 and CDR2 sequences are GTSNPN and SVGIG (reference sequence). This CDR3 is 15 amino acids long. Trimming pared 1 base from V and 0 bases from J, leaving 12 bases between. The CDR3 DNA is TGTGCCTGGAGTGCCCAACTAACAGTGAACACTGAAGCTTTCTTT. It encodes CAWSAQLTVNTEAFF.